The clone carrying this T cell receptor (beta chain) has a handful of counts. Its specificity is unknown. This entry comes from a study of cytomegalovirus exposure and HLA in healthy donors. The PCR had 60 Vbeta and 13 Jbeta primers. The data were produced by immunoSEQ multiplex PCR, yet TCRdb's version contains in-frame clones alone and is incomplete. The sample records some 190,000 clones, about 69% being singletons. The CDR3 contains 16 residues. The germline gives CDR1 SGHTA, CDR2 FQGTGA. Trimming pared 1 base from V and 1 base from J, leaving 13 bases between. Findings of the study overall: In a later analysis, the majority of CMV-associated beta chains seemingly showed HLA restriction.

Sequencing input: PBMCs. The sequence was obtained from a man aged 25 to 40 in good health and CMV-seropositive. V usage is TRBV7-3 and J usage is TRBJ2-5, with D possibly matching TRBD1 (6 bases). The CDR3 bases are TGTGCCAGCAGCTTAATCGGGGTCAGGGGCCAAGAGACCCAGTACTTC. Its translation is CASSLIGVRGQETQYF.